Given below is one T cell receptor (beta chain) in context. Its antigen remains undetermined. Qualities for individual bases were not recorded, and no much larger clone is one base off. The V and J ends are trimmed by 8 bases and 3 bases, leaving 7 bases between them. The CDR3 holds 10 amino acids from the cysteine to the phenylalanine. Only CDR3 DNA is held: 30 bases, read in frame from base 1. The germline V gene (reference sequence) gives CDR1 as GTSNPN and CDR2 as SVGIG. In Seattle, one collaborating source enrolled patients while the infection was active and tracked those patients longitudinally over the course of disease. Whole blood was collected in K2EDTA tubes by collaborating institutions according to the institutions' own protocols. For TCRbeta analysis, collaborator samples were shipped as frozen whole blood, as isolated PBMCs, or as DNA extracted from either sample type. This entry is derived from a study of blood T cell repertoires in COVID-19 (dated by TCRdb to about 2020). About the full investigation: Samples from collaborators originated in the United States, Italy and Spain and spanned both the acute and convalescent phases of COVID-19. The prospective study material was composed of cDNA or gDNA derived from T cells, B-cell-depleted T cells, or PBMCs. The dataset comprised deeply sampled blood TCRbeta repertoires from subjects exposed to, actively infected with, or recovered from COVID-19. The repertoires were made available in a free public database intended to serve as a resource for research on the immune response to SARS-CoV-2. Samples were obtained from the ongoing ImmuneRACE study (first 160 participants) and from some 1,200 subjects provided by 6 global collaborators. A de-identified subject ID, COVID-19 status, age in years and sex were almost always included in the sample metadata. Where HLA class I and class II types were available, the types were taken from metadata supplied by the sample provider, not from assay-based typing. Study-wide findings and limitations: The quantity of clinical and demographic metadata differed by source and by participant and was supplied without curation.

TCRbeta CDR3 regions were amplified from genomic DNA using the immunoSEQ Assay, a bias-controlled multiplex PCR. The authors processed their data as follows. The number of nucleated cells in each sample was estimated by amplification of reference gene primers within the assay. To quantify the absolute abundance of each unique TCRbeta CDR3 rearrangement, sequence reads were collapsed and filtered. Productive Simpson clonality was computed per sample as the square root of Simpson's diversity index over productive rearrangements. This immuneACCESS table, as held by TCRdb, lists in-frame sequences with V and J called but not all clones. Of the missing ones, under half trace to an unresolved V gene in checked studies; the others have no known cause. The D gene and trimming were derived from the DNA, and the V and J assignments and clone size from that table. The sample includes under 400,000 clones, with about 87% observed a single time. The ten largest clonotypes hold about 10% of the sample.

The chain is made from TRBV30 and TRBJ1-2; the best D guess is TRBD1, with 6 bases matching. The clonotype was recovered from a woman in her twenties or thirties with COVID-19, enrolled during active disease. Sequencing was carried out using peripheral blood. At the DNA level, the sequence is TGTGCCCACAGGGACTATGGCTACACCTTC. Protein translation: CAHRDYGYTF.